This T cell receptor beta chain was obtained from a study of blood T cell repertoires in COVID-19. On the study more broadly: The United States, Italy and Spain supplied acute and convalescent COVID-19 samples.

Source study methods: Researchers report that nucleated cell counts were estimated from reference gene primer amplification. Clones were read by immunoSEQ multiplex PCR, and TCRdb kept only the in-frame ones, dropping some. The D gene and trimming were derived from the DNA, and the V and J assignments and clone size from that table. The sample consists of roughly 150,000 clones, 75% to 90% of them appearing once. This CDR3 has 16 amino acids. Germline CDR1 reads MNHEY; CDR2 reads SVGAGI. J was trimmed by 7 bases and V by 4 bases; bases with no gene match: 6. This clonotype was obtained from a man aged 18 to 30 with COVID-19, enrolled during active disease. The specimen sequenced was peripheral blood. This sequence joins TRBV6-5 and TRBJ2-1; TRBD2 matches at 14 bases. The CDR3 sequence: CASSSGTSGSRNEQFF. The CDR3 DNA reads as TGTGCCAGCAGTTCCGGGACTAGCGGGAGTAGGAATGAGCAGTTCTTC.